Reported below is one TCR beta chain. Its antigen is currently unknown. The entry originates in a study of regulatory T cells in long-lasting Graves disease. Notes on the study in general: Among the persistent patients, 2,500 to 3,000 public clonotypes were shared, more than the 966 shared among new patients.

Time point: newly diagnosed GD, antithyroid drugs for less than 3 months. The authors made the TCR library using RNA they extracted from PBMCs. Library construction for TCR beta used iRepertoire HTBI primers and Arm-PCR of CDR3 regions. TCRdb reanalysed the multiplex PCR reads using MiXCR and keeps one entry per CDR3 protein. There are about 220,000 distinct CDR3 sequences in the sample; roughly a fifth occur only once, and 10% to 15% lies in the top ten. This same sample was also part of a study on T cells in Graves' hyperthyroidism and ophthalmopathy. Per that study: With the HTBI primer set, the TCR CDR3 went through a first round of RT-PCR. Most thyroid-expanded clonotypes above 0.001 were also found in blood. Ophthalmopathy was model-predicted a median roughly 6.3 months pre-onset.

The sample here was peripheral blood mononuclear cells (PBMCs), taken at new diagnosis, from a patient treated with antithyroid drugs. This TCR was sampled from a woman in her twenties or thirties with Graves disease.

The DNA of the CDR3 is TGTGCCAGCAGTCTCCTAGCGGGGATAAACACCGGGGAGCTGTTTTTT. Residues: CASSLLAGINTGELFF. This sequence joins TRBV4-2 and TRBJ2-2; 9 bases match TRBD2. The V gene end was trimmed by 6 bases and the J gene end by 2 bases; junction bases not matched to a gene: 7. The CDR3 runs 16 residues. The germline CDR1 and CDR2 sequences are LGHNA and YNFKEQ.